Shown below are 4 T cell receptor beta chains from a single sample sequenced in a study of graft-versus-host responses after intestinal transplantation (dated by TCRdb to the early 2020s). The method behind the library was the immunoSEQ multiplex PCR assay. As stored in TCRdb, this immuneACCESS dataset retains in-frame rearrangements with V and J assigned. A fraction of the clones does not appear; measured against another copy, unresolved V genes explain less than half of the discrepancy, and the remainder lacks a known reason. This sample has over 80,000 clones in its table, and around 91% of those were observed once. The ten largest account for roughly 0.17% of the sample. The sample's time point label, decoded: cells obtained before transplantation from donor or recipient. These receptors are not linked to any known antigen. The sample here was unstimulated CD4+ T cells sorted from spleen or lymph node cells, taken before transplant. These TCRs come from a human donor who was the organ donor for an intestinal transplant.

This chain connects TRBV4-1 to TRBJ2-2, with 10 bases aligning to TRBD2. Per the germline V gene, CDR1 is MGHRA and CDR2 is YSYEKL. Trimming removed 4 bases from V and 5 bases from J; junction bases left unmatched: 13. CDR3 length equals 18 residues. The CDR3 DNA reads TGCGCCAGCAGCCTCCTAAGTGTAGCGGGGGGATGGACCGGGGAGCTGTTTTTT. Translated, it gives CASSLLSVAGGWTGELFF.

DNA of the CDR3: TGCGCCAGCAGCTTGATTACTAGCACAGATACGCAGTATTTT. This sequence encodes CASSLITSTDTQYF. V gene TRBV5-1 combines with J gene TRBJ2-3; no definite D call. The germline V and J ends were trimmed by 1 base and 0 bases, with 6 bases remaining between them. The CDR3 covers 14 residues. Germline CDR1 is SGHRS and CDR2 is YFSETQ. Full variable domain (missing parts from reference TRBV5-1 and TRBJ2-3): KAGVTQTPRYLIKTRGQQVTLSCSPISGHRSVSWYQQTPGQGLQFLFEYFSETQRNKGNFPGRFSGRQFSNSRSEMNVSTLELGDSALYLCASSLITSTDTQYFGPGTRLTVL.

The gene calls are TRBV7-9 and TRBJ1-6; 8 bases agree with TRBD1. The V segment lost 5 bases and the J segment 7 bases; nucleotides outside the gene matches: 13. The CDR3 totals 17 residues. Germline V gives CDR1 SEHNR, CDR2 FQNEAQ (reference sequence). The CDR3 nucleotides read TGTGCCAGCAGCGCCTTTTCAGGGGGCGGAAGCAATTCACCCCTCCACTTT. Encoded protein: CASSAFSGGGSNSPLHF.

The CDR3 nucleotides are TGTGCCAGTACCCCCCATCCAGGGGTTGGTGAAAAACTGTTTTTT. Its protein product is CASTPHPGVGEKLFF. The chain uses TRBV19 and TRBJ1-4; tentatively, D is TRBD1 (6 bases). V was clipped by 7 bases and J by 7 bases, with 19 bases between them. The CDR3 has 15 residues. Germline V CDR1 and CDR2: LNHDA, SQIVND (reference sequence).